This entry concerns a single T cell receptor beta chain. Using RNA transcripts as the source, TCR beta CDR3 regions were amplified. The HTBI primer set served for first-round RT-PCR of the TCR CDR3. One entry per CDR3 protein, called by TCRdb with MiXCR from the multiplex PCR reads. The sample comprises 750,000 to 900,000 distinct CDR3 sequences, roughly 40% of which are singletons, and 7.5% to 9.5% rests with the top ten. CDR1 is SGHTA and CDR2 is FQGTGA in the germline V gene. This CDR3 is 13 amino acids long. V gave up 6 bases and J gave up 2 bases, with 10 bases separating them. The source of the sample is a study of T cells in Graves' hyperthyroidism and ophthalmopathy.

The genes are TRBV7-3 and TRBJ1-1, with D unresolved. This clonotype was sampled from a man younger than 35 with Graves' hyperthyroidism. Material for sequencing was blood. The CDR3 here is CASSSLPNTEAFF. CDR3 coding DNA: TGTGCCAGCAGTTCACTACCTAACACTGAAGCTTTCTTT. The full variable domain, with the rest looked up from reference TRBV7-3 and TRBJ1-1, is GAGVSQTPSNKVTEKGKYVELRCDPISGHTALYWYRQSLGQGPEFLIYFQGTGAADDSGLPNDRFFAVRPEGSVSTLKIQRTERGDSAVYLCASSSLPNTEAFFGQGTRLTVV.